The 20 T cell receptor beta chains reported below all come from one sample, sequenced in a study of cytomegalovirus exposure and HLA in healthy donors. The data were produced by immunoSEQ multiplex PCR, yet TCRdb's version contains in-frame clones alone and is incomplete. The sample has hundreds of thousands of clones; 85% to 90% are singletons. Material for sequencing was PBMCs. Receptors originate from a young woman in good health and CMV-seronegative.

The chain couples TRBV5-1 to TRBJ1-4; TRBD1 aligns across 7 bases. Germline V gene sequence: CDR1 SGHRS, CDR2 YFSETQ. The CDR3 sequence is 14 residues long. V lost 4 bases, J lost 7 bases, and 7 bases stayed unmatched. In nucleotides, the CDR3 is TGCGCCAGCAGCGTGGGACAGTGGGCTGAAAAACTGTTTTTT. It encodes CASSVGQWAEKLFF.

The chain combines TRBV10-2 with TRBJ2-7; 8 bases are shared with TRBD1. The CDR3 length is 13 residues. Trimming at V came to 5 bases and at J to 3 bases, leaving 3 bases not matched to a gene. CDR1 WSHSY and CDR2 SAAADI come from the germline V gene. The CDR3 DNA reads TGCGCCAGCAGTAAGGACAGGGTCTACGAGCAGTACTTC. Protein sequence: CASSKDRVYEQYF.

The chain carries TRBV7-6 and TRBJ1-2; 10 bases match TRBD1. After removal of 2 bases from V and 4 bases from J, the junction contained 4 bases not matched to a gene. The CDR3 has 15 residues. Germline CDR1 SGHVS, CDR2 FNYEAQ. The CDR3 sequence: CASSLIGTGVYGYTF. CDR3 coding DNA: TGTGCCAGCAGCTTAATCGGGACAGGGGTCTATGGCTACACCTTC. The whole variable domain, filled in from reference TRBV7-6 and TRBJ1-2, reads GAGVSQSPRYKVTKRGQDVALRCDPISGHVSLYWYRQALGQGPEFLTYFNYEAQQDKSGLPNDRFSAERPEGSISTLTIQRTEQRDSAMYRCASSLIGTGVYGYTFGSGTRLTVV.

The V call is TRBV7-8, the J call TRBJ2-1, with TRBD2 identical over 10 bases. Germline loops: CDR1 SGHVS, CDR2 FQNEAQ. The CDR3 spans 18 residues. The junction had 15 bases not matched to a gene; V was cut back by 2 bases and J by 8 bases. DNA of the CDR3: TGTGCCAGCAGCTTACTCCCAGCGGGAGGGATTCGGTTCGATGAGCAGTTCTTC. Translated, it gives CASSLLPAGGIRFDEQFF.

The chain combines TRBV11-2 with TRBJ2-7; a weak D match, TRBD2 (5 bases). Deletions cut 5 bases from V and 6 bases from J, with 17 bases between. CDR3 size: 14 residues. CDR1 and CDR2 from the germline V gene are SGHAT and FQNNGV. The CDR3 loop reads CASSAPGIGPEQYF. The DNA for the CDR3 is TGTGCCAGCAGCGCTCCCGGGATAGGTCCCGAGCAGTACTTC.

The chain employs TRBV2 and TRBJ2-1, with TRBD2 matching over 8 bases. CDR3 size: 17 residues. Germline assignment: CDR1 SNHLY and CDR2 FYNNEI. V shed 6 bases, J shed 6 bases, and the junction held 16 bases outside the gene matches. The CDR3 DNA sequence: TGTGCCAGCAGCCAACGTTTGGGTTATAGCGGGATCAATGAGCAGTTCTTC. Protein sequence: CASSQRLGYSGINEQFF.

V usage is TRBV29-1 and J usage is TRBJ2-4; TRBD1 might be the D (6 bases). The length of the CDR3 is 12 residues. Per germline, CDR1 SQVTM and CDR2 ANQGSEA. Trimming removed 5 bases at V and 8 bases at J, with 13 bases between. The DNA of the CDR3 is TGCAGCGTTCTTGGCAGGGGAGACATTCAGTACTTC. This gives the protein CSVLGRGDIQYF.

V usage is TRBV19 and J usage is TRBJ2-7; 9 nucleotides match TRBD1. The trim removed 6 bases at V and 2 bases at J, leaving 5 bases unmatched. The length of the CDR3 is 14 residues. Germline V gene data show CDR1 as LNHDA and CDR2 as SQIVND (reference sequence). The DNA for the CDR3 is TGTGCCAGTAGCGACGGGACAGGGACCTACGAGCAGTACTTC. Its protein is CASSDGTGTYEQYF.

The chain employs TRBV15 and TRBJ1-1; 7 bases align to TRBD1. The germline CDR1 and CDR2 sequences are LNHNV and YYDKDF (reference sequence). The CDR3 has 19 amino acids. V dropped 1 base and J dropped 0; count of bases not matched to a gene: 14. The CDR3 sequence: CATSRGTGNTGIMNTEAFF. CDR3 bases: TGTGCCACCAGCAGAGGGACAGGTAATACAGGTATTATGAACACTGAAGCTTTCTTT.

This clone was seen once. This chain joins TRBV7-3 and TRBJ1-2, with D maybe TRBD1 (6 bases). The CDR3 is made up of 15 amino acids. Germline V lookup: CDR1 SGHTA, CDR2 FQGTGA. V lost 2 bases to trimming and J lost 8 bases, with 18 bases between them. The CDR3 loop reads CASSLGAGESSGYTF. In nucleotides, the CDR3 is TGTGCCAGCAGCTTAGGGGCAGGGGAGTCGTCAGGCTACACCTTC.

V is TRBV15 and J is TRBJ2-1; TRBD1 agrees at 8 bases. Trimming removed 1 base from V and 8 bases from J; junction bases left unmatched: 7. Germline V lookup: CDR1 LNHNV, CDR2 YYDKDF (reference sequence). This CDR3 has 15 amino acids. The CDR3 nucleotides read TGTGCCACCAGCAGAGGTCCAGGGGGCATGGATGAGCAGTTCTTC. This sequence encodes CATSRGPGGMDEQFF.

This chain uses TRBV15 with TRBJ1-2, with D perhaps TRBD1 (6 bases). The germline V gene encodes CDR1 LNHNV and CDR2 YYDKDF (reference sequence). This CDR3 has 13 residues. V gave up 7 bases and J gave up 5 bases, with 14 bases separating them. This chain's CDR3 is CATTPGQAYGYTF. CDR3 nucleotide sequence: TGTGCCACCACCCCGGGACAAGCTTATGGCTACACCTTC.

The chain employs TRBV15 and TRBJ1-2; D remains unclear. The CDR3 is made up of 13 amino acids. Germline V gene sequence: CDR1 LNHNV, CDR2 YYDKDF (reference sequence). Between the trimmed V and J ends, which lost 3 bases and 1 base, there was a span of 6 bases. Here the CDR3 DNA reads TGTGCCACCAGCAGGGGCCGTAACTATGGCTACACCTTC. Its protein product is CATSRGRNYGYTF.

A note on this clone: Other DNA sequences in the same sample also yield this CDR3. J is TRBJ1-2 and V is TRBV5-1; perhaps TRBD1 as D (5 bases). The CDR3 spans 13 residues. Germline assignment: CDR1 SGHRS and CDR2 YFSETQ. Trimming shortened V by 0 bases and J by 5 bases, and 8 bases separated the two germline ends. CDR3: CASSLADSYGYTF. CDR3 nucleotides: TGCGCCAGCAGCTTGGCCGACAGTTATGGCTACACCTTC.

CDR3 in DNA: TGTGCCAGCAGTTATCAGGGGGGAACTAACTATGGCTACACCTTC. This encodes CASSYQGGTNYGYTF. J is TRBJ1-2 and V is TRBV6-5, with 7 nucleotides matching TRBD1. J was trimmed by 0 bases and V by 3 bases; bases with no gene match: 4. From germline, CDR1 is MNHEY and CDR2 SVGAGI. This CDR3 is built from 15 residues.

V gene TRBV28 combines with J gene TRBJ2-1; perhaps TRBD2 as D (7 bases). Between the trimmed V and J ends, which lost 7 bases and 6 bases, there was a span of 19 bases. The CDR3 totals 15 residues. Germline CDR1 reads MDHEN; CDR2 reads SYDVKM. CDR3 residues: CASMGSGTITNEQFF. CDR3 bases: TGTGCCAGCATGGGGAGCGGGACAATCACCAATGAGCAGTTCTTC. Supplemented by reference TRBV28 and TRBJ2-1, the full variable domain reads DVKVTQSSRYLVKRTGEKVFLECVQDMDHENMFWYRQDPGLGLRLIYFSYDVKMKEKGDIPEGYSVSREKKERFSLILESASTNQTSMYLCASMGSGTITNEQFFGPGTRLTVL.

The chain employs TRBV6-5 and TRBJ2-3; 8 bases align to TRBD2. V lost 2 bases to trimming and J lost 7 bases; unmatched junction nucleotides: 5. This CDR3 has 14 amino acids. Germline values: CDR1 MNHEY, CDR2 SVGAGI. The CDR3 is CASSYGTSHNTQYF. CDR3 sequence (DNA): TGTGCCAGCAGTTACGGGACTAGTCATAATACGCAGTATTTT.

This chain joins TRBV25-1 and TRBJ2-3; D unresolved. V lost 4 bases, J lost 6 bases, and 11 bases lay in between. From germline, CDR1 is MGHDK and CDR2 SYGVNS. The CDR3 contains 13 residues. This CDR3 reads CASSVFGRDTQYF. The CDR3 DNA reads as TGTGCCAGCAGTGTCTTCGGCAGGGATACGCAGTATTTT.

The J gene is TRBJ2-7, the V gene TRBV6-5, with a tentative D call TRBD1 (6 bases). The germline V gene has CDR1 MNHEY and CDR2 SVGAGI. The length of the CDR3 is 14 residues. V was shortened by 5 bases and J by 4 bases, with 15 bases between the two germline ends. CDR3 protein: CASSRGQLGYEQYF. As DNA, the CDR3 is TGTGCCAGCAGTCGGGGACAATTAGGTTACGAGCAGTACTTC.

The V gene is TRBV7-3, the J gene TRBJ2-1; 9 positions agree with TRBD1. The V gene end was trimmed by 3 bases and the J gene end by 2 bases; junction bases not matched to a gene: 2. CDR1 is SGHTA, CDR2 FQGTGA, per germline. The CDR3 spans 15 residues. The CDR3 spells CASSLDRGTYNEQFF. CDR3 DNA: TGTGCCAGCAGCTTGGACAGGGGTACCTACAATGAGCAGTTCTTC.